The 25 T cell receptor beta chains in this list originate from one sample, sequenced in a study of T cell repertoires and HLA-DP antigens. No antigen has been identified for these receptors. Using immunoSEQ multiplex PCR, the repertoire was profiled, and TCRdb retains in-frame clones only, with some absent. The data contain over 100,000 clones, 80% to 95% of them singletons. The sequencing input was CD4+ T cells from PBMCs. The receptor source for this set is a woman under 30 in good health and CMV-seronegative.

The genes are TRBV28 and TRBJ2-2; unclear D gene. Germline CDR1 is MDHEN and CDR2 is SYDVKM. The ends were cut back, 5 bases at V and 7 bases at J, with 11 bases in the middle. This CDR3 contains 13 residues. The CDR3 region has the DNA TGTGCCAGCAGTGGCCAGGCGGTCGGGGAGCTGTTTTTT. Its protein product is CASSGQAVGELFF. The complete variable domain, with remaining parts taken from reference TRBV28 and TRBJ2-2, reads DVKVTQSSRYLVKRTGEKVFLECVQDMDHENMFWYRQDPGLGLRLIYFSYDVKMKEKGDIPEGYSVSREKKERFSLILESASTNQTSMYLCASSGQAVGELFFGEGSRLTVL.

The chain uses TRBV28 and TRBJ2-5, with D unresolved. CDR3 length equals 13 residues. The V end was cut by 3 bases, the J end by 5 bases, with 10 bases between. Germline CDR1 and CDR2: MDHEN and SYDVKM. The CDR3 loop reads CASSLGSRETQYF. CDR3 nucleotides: TGTGCCAGCAGTTTGGGCAGTCGGGAGACCCAGTACTTC.

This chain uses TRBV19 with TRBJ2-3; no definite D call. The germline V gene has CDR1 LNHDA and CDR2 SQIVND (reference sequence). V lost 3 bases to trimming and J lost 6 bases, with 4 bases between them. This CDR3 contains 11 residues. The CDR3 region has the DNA TGTGCCAGTAGTATCAGGGATACGCAGTATTTT. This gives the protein CASSIRDTQYF. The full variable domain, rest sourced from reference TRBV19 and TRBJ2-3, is DGGITQSPKYLFRKEGQNVTLSCEQNLNHDAMYWYRQDPGQGLRLIYYSQIVNDFQKGDIAEGYSVSREKKESFPLTVTSAQKNPTAFYLCASSIRDTQYFGPGTRLTVL.

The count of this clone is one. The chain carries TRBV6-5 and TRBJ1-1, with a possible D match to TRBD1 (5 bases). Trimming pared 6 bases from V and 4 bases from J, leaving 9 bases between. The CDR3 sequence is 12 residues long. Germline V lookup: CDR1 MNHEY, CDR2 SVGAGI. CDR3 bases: TGTGCCAGCAGGGGGGTTGGCACTGAAGCTTTCTTT. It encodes CASRGVGTEAFF.

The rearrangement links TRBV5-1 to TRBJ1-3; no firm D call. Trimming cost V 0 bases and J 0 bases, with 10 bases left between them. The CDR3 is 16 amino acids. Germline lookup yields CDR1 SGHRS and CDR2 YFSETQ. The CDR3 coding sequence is TGCGCCAGCAGCTTGGAAGGAGGGAACTCTGGAAACACCATATATTTT. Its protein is CASSLEGGNSGNTIYF.

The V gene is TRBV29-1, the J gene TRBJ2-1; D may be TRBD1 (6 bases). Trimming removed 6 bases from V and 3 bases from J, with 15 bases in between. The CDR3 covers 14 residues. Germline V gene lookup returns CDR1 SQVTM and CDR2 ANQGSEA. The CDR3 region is CSVQGKRYYNEQFF. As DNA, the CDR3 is TGCAGCGTGCAGGGGAAAAGATACTACAATGAGCAGTTCTTC.

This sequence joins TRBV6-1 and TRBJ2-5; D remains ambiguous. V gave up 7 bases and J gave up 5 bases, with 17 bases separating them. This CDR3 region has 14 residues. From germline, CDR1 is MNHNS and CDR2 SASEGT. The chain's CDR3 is CASTAGGLGETQYF. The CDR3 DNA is TGTGCCAGCACCGCCGGCGGTTTAGGGGAGACCCAGTACTTC.

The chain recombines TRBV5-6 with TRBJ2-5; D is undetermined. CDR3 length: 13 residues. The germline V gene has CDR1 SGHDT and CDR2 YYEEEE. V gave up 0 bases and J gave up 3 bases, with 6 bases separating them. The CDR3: CASSLVGEETQYF. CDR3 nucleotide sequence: TGTGCCAGCAGCTTGGTTGGGGAAGAGACCCAGTACTTC.

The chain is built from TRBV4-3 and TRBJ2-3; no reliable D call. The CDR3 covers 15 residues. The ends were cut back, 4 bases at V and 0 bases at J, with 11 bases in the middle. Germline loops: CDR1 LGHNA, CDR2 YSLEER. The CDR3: CASSRDTGSTDTQYF. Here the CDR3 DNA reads TGCGCCAGCAGCCGAGACACCGGGAGCACAGATACGCAGTATTTT.

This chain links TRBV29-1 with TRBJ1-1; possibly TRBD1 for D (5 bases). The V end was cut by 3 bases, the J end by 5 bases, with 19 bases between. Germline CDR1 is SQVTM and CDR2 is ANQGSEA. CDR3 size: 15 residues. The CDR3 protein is CSVEVWGREKTEAFF. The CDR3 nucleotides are TGCAGCGTTGAGGTCTGGGGCAGGGAAAAGACTGAAGCTTTCTTT.

The chain's CDR3 is CASSLEGSRYNEQFF. The CDR3 region has the DNA TGTGCCAGCAGCTTAGAAGGTAGTAGGTACAATGAGCAGTTCTTC. The gene calls are TRBV7-8 and TRBJ2-1, with D unclear. V gave up 1 base and J gave up 4 bases, with 11 bases separating them. The CDR3 is 15 residues long. Germline CDR1 and CDR2: SGHVS and FQNEAQ. The full variable domain, its missing parts supplied by reference TRBV7-8 and TRBJ2-1, is GAGVSQSPRYKVAKRGQDVALRCDPISGHVSLFWYQQALGQGPEFLTYFQNEAQLDKSGLPSDRFFAERPEGSVSTLKIQRTQQEDSAVYLCASSLEGSRYNEQFFGPGTRLTVL.

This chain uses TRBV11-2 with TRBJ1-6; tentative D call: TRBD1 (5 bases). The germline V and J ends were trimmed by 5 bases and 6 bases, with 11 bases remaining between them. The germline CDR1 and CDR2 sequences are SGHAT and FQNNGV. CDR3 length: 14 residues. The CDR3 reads CASSRGGVNSPLHF. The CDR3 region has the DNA TGTGCCAGCAGCCGAGGAGGGGTTAATTCACCCCTCCACTTT. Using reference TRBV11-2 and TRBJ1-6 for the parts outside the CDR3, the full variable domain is EAGVAQSPRYKIIEKRQSVAFWCNPISGHATLYWYQQILGQGPKLLIQFQNNGVVDDSQLPKDRFSAERLKGVDSTLKIQPAKLEDSAVYLCASSRGGVNSPLHFGNGTRLTVT.

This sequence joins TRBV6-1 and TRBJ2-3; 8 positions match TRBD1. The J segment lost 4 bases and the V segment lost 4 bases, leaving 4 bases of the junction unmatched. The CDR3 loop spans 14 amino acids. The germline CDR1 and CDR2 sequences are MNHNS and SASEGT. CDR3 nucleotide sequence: TGTGCCAGCAGTGGGGGACAGGTCCCAGATACGCAGTATTTT. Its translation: CASSGGQVPDTQYF.

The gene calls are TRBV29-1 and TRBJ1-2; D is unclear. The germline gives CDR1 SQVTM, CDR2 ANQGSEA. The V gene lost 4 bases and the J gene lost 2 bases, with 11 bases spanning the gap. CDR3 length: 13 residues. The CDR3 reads CSVGSRLNYGYTF. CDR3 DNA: TGCAGCGTTGGCAGCCGGCTAAACTATGGCTACACCTTC.

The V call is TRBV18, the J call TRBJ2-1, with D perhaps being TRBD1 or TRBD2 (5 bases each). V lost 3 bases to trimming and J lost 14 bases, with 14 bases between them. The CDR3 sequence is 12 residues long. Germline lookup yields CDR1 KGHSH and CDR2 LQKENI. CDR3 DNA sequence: TGTGCCAGCTCACCTCGGGTAGAGGGGAAGTTCTTC. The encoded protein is CASSPRVEGKFF.

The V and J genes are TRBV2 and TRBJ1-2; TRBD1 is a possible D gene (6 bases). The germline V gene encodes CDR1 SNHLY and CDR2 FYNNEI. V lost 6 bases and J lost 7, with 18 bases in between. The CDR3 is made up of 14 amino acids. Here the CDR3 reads CASSPTSGAGGYTF. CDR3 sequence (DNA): TGTGCCAGCAGCCCCACCTCAGGGGCTGGTGGCTACACCTTC.

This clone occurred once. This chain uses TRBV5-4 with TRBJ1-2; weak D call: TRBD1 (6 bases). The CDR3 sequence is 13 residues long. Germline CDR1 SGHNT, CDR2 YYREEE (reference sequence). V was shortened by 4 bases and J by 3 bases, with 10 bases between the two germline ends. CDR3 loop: CASSQQGYYGYTF. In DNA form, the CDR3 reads TGTGCCAGCAGCCAACAGGGCTACTATGGCTACACCTTC.

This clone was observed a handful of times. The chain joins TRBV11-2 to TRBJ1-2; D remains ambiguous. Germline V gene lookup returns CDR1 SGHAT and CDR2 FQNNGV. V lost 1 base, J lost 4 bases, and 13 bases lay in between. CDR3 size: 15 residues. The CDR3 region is CASSLAADSSYGYTF. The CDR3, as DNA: TGTGCCAGCAGCTTAGCGGCGGACTCCTCCTATGGCTACACCTTC.

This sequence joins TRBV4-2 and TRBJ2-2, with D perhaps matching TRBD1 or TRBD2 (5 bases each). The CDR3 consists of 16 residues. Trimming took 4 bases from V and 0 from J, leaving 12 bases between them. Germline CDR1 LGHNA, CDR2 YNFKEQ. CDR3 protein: CASSPTGRANTGELFF. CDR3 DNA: TGTGCCAGCAGCCCGACGGGACGGGCGAACACCGGGGAGCTGTTTTTT.

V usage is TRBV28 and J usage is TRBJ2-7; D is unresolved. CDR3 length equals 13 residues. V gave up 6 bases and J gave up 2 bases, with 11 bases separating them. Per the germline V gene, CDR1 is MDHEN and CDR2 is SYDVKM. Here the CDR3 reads CASRPTYTYEQYV. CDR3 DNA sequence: TGTGCCAGCAGGCCCACATATACCTACGAGCAGTACGTC.

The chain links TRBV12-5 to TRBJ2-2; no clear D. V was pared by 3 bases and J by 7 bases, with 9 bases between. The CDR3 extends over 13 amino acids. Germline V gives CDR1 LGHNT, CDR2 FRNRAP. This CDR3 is CASGLRDVGELFF. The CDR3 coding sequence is TGTGCTAGTGGTTTAAGGGATGTCGGGGAGCTGTTTTTT.

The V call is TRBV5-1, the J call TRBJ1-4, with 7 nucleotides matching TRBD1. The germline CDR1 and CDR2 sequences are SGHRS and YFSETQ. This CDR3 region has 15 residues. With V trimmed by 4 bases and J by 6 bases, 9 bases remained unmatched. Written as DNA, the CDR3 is TGCGCCAGCAGCCACTCTTTAGGGGGCCATGAAAAACTGTTTTTT. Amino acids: CASSHSLGGHEKLFF.

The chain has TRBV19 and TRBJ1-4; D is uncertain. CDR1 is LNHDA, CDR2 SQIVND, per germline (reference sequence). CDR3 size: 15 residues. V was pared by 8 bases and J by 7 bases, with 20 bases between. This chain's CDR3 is CASAAPGRRGEKLFF. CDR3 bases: TGTGCCAGTGCTGCCCCGGGCCGCCGGGGTGAAAAACTGTTTTTT.

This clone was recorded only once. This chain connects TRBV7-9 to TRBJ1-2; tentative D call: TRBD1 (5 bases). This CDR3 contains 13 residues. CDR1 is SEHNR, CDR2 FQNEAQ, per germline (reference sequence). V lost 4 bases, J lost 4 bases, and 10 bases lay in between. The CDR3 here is CASSYRDGYGYTF. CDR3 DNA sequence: TGTGCCAGCAGCTACCGGGACGGCTATGGCTACACCTTC.

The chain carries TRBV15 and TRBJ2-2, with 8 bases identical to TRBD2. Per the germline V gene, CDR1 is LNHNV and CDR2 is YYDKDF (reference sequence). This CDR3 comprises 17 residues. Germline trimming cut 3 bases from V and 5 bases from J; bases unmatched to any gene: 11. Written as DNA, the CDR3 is TGTGCCACCAGCAGGGATCCGACGGGAGGGACAACCGGGGAGCTGTTTTTT. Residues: CATSRDPTGGTTGELFF.